This T cell receptor (beta chain) was observed in a study of PD-1 blockade in classical Hodgkin lymphoma. Study at large: Every 2 weeks, patients got 3 mg/kg intravenous nivolumab. Study-level points and caveats: Prior to therapy, complete responders displayed diversity much like that of newly diagnosed patients. CD4+ TCR diversity rose significantly by C4D1, and CD8+ TCR diversity did not.

There was relapse after autologous stem cell transplantation in every patient, and there was variation in brentuximab vedotin exposure. Clones were read by immunoSEQ multiplex PCR, and TCRdb kept only the in-frame ones, dropping some. Of roughly 150,000 clones in the sample, approximately 80% were seen once. To note about this clone: Its antigen is as yet unknown.

The CDR3 length is 13 residues. V dropped 1 base and J dropped 3 bases, with 4 bases sitting between them. CDR1 is SGHTA and CDR2 is FQGNSA in the germline V gene. V usage is TRBV7-2 and J usage is TRBJ1-3; D uncertain. The specimen was peripheral blood mononuclear cells (PBMCs), collected before the second cycle of nivolumab. The receptor was derived from a human donor with classical Hodgkin lymphoma. In nucleotides, the CDR3 is TGTGCCAGCAGCTTAGGGTATGGAAACACCATATATTTT. Translation gives CASSLGYGNTIYF.